This entry features one T cell receptor beta chain sequence. This record belongs to a study of blood T cell repertoires in COVID-19. The wider study: Sites in the United States, Italy and Spain provided acute and convalescent COVID-19 samples.

Methods used by the authors: Researchers report that nucleated cell counts were estimated from reference gene primer amplification. Sequencing used immunoSEQ multiplex PCR; TCRdb keeps in-frame clones, though not all of them. The V and J calls and clone size were taken over from that table, and D and trimming were inferred from the DNA. Here the sample spans approximately 62,000 clones, just under 90% being singletons. The receptor's source is a man aged 60 to 75 with acute or convalescent COVID-19. The specimen sequenced was peripheral blood.

CDR3 bases: TGTGCCAGCTCAACGAAAAGGCTAGCGGGAGATCAGGTCGTGGCAGATACGCAGTATTTT. It codes for CASSTKRLAGDQVVADTQYF. The V and J genes are TRBV18 and TRBJ2-3, with 10 nucleotides matching TRBD2. CDR3 length: 20 amino acids. Looked up from germline, CDR1 is KGHSH and CDR2 is LQKENI. The V and J ends lost 5 bases and 4 bases, in that order; junction bases with no gene match: 21.